This T cell receptor beta chain was sequenced for a study of OX40 agonist ivuxolimab in advanced cancers. Study details: Given to patients was ivuxolimab, an agonistic anti-OX40 (CD134) antibody. Males comprised approximately 84% of the group, whose mean age was approximately 60 years (range roughly 20 to 85). Broader study findings: Partial responders dosed at 0.1-3.0 mg/kg displayed clonal expansion ranking among the lowest.

The repertoire was sequenced with immunoSEQ multiplex PCR; TCRdb's copy has only in-frame clones and lacks some. The sample records approximately 86,000 clones, 80% to 95% being singletons. There are 13 residues in the CDR3. The germline V and J ends were trimmed by 2 bases and 2 bases, with 6 bases remaining between them. CDR1 is PRHDT, CDR2 FYEKMQ, per germline (reference sequence). To note about this clone: No antigen is known for it.

The sequences come from CD4+ or CD8+ T cells sorted from blood, collected in a trial of the OX40 agonist ivuxolimab. This sequence originates from an adult with an advanced solid tumor such as melanoma, head and neck, liver or kidney cancer. This rearrangement joins TRBV13 to TRBJ1-2, with D unresolved. CDR3 DNA sequence: TGTGCCAGCAGCTTAAGACGGAACTATGGCTACACCTTC. Residues: CASSLRRNYGYTF.